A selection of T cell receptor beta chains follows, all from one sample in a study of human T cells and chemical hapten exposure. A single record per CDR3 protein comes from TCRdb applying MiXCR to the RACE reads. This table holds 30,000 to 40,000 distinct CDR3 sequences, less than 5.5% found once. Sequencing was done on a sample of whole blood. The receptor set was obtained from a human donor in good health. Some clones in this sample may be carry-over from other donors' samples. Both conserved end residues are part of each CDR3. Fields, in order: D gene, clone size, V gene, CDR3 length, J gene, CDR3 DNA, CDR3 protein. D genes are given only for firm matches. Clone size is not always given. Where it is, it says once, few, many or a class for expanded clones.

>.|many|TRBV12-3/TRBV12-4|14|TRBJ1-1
TGTGCCAGCAGTTTAGGACAGGAGAACACTGAAGCTTTCTTT
CASSLGQENTEAFF
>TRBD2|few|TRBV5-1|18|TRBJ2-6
TGCGCCAGCAGCGCGACTAGCGGGATCTACTCTGGGGCCAACGTCCTGACTTTC
CASSATSGIYSGANVLTF
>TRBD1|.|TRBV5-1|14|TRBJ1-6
TGCGCCAGCAGATGGGACAGCAATGATTCACCCCTCCACTTT
CASRWDSNDSPLHF
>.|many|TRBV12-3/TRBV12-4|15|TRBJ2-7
TGTGCCAGCAGTTCGCCGGGACCTACGCTCTACGAGCAGTACTTC
CASSSPGPTLYEQYF
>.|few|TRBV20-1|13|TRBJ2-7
TGCAGTGCTAGAGATCGACAGTGGGGCGAGCAGTACTTC
CSARDRQWGEQYF
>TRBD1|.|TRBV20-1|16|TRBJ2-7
TGCAGTGCTAGACCATTGACAGGGGGCAATGGGGGGGAGCAGTACTTC
CSARPLTGGNGGEQYF
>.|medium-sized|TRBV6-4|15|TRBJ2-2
TGTGCCAGCAGTGACGGGGGGGCCAACACCGGGGAGCTGTTTTTT
CASSDGGANTGELFF
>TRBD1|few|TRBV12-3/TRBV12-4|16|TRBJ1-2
TGTGCCAGCAACGGGTCGAGGCCAGGGGGCAACTATGGCTACACCTTC
CASNGSRPGGNYGYTF
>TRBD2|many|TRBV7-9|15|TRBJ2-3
TGTGCCAGCAGAAGGGCGGGGGGGCCCGCAGATACGCAGTATTTT
CASRRAGGPADTQYF
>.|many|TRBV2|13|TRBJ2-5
TGTGCCAGCAGGGAGTTTGGCGGAGAGACCCAGTACTTC
CASREFGGETQYF
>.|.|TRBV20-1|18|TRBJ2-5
TGCAGTGCTAGAGAGTCGTCTAGCGCAAGTATATTCCAAGAGACCCAGTACTTC
CSARESSSASIFQETQYF
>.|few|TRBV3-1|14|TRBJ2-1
TGTGCCAGCAGCCAAACTGGCTCCTACAATGAGCAGTTCTTC
CASSQTGSYNEQFF
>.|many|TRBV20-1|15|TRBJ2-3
TGCAGTGCTAGCCGCACAGGGAAAAGGACAGATACGCAGTATTTT
CSASRTGKRTDTQYF
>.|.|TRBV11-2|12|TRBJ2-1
TGTGCCAGCAGCCCGACGGGGTTTGAGCAGTTCTTC
CASSPTGFEQFF
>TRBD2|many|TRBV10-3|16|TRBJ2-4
TGTGCCATCAGTGGTTCCCTAGCGGGGGCCCTGGGCATTCAGTACTTC
CAISGSLAGALGIQYF
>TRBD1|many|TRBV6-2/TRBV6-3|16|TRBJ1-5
TGTGCCAGCACCCCTTCTTCACAGGGGAATAGTCAGCCCCAGCATTTT
CASTPSSQGNSQPQHF
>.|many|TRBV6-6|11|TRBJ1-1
TGTGCCAGCAGTTACGGGGCTGAAGCTTTCTTT
CASSYGAEAFF
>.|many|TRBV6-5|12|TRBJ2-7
TGTGCCACCGGTGCCCGGAACTACGAGCAGTACTTC
CATGARNYEQYF
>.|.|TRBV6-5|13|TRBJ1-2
TGTGCCAGCAGTTACGGGGTATCCTATGGCTACACCTTC
CASSYGVSYGYTF
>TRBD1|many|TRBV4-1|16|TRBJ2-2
TGCGCCAGCAGCCAAGTTGACAGGGTGGAAACCGGGGAGCTGTTTTTT
CASSQVDRVETGELFF
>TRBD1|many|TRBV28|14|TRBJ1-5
TGTGCCAGCATGGGACAGCTCCCTAATCAGCCCCAGCATTTT
CASMGQLPNQPQHF
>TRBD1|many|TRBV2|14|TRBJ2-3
TGTGCCAGCACCCGACAGGGCCCAGGAGATACGCAGTATTTT
CASTRQGPGDTQYF
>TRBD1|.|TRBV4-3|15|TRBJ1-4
TGCGCCAGCAGCCAATTACAGGGGGTAAATGAAAAACTGTTTTTT
CASSQLQGVNEKLFF
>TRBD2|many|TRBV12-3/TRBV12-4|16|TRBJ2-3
TGTGCCAGCAGACTAAGCGCGGGGGAACGCACAGATACGCAGTATTTT
CASRLSAGERTDTQYF
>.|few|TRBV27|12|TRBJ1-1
TGTGCCAGCAGTGACCTCCTCTCTGAAGCTTTCTTT
CASSDLLSEAFF